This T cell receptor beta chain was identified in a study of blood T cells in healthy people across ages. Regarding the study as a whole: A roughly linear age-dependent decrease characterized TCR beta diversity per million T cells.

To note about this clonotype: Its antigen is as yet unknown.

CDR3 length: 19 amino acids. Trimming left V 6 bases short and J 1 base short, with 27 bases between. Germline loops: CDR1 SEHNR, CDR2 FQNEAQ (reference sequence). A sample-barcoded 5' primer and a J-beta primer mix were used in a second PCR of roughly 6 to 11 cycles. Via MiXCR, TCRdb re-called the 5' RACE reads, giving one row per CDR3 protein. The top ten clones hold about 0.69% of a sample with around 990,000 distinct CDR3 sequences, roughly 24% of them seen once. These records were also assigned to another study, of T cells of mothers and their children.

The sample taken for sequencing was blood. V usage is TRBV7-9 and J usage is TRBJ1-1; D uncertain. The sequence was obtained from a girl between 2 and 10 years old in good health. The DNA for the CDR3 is TGTGCCAGCAGTCAACCGGGCGGGCAGCTGACGATCCCGAACACTGAAGCTTTCTTT. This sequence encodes CASSQPGGQLTIPNTEAFF.